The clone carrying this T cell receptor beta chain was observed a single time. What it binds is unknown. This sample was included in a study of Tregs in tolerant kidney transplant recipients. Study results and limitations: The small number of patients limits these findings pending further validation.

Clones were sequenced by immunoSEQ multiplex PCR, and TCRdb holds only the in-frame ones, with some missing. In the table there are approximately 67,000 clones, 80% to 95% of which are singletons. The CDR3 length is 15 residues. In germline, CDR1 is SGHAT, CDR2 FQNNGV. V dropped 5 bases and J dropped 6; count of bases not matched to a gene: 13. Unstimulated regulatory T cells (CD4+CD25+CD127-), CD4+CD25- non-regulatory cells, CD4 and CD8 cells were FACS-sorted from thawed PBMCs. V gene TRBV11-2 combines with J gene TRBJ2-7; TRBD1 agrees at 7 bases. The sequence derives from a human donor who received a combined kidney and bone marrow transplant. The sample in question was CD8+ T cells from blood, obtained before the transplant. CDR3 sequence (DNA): TGTGCCAGCAGCCCCGCGACAGGGCTATTTGTCGAGCAGTACTTC. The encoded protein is CASSPATGLFVEQYF.